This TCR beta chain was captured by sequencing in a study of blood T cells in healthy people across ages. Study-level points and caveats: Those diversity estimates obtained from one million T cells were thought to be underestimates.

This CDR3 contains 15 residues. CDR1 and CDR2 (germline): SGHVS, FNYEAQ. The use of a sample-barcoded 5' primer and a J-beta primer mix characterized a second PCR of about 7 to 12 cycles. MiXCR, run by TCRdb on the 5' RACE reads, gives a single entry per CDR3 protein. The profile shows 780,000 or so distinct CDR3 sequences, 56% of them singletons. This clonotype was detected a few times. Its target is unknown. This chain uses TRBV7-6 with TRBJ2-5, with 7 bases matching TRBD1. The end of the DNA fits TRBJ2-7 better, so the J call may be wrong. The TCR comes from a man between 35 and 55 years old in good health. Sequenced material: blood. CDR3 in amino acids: CASSPGTVGSREQYF. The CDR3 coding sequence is TGTGCCAGCAGCCCTGGGACAGTAGGCAGTCGCGAGCAGTACTTC.